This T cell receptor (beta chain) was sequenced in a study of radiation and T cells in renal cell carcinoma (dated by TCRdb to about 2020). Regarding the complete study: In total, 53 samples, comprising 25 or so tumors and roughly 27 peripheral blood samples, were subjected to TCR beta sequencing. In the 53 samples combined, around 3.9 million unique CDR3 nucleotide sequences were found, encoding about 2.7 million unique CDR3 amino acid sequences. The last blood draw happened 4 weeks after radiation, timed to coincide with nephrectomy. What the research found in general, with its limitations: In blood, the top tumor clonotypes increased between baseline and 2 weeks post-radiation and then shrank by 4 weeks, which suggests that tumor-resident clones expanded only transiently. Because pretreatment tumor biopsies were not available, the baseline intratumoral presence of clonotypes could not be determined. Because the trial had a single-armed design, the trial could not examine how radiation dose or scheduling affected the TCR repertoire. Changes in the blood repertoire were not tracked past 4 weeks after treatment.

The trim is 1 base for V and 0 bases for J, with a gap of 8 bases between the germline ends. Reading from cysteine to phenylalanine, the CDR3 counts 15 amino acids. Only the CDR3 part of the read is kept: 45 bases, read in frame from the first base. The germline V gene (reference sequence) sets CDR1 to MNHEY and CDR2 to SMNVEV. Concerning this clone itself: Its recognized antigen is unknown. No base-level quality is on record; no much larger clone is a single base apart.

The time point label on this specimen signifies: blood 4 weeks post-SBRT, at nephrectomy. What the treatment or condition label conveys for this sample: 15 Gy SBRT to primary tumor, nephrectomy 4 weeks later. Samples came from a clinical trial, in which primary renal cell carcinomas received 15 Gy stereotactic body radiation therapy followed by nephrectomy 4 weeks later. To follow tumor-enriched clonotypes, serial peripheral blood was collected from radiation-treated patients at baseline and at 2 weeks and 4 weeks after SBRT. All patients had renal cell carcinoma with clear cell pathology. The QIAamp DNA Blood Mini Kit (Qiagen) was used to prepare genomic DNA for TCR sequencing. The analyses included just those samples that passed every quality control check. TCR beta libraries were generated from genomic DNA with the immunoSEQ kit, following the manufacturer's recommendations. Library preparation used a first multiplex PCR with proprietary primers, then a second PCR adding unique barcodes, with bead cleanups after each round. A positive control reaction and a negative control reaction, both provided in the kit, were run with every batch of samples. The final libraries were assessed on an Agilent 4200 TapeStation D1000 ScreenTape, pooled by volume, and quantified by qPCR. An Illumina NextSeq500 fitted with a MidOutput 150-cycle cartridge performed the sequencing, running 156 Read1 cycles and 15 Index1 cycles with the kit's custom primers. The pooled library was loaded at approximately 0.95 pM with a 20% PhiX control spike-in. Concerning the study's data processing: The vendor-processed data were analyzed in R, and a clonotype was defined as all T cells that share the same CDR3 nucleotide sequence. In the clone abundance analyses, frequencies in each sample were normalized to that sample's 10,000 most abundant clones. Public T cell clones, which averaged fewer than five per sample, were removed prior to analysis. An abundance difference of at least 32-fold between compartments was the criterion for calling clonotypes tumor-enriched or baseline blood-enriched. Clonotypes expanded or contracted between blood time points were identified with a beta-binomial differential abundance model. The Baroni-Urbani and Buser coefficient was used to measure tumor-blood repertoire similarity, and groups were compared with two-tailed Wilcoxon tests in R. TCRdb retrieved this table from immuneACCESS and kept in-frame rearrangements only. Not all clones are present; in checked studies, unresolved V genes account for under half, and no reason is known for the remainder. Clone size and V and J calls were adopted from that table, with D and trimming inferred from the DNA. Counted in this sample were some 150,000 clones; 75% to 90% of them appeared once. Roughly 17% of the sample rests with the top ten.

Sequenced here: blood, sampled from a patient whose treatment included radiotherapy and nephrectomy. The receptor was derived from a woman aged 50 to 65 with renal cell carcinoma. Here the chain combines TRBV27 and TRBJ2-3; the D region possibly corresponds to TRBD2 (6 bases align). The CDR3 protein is CASSLYSGSTDTQYF. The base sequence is TGTGCCAGCAGTTTATACAGCGGGAGCACAGATACGCAGTATTTT.